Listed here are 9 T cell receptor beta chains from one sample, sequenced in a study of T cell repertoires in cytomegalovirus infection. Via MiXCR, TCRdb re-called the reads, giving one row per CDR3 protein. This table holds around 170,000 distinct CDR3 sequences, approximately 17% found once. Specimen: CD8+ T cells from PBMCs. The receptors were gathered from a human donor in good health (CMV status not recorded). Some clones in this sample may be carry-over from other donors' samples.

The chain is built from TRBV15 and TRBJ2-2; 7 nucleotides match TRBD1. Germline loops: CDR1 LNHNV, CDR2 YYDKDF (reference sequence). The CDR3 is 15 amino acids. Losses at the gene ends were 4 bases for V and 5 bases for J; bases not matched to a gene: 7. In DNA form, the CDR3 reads TGTGCCACCAGCATGAAGGGGGCGGAAACCGGGGAGCTGTTTTTT. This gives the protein CATSMKGAETGELFF. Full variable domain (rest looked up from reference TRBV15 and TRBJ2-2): DAMVIQNPRYQVTQFGKPVTLSCSQTLNHNVMYWYQQKSSQAPKLLFHYYDKDFNNEADTPDNFQSRRPNTSFCFLDIRSPGLGDTAMYLCATSMKGAETGELFFGEGSRLTVL.

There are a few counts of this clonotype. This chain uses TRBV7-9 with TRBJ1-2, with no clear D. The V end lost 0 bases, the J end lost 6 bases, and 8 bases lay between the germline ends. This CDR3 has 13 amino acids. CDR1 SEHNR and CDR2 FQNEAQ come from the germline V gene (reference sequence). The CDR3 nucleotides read TGTGCCAGCAGCTTAGCGGCAGACCATGGCTACACCTTC. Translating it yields CASSLAADHGYTF.

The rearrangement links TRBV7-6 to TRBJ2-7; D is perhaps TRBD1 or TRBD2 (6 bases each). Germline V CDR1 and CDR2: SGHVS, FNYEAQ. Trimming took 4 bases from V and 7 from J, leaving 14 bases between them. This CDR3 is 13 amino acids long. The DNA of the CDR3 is TGTGCCAGCAGCTCCGGAGGGGGTCGAGAGCAGTACTTC. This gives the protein CASSSGGGREQYF. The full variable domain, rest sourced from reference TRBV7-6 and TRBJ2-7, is GAGVSQSPRYKVTKRGQDVALRCDPISGHVSLYWYRQALGQGPEFLTYFNYEAQQDKSGLPNDRFSAERPEGSISTLTIQRTEQRDSAMYRCASSSGGGREQYFGPGTRLTVT.

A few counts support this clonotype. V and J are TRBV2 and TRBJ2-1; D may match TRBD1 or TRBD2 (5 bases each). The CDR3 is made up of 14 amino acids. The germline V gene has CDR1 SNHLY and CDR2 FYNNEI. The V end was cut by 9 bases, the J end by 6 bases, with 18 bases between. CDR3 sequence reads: CASTLLGPSNEQFF. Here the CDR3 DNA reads TGTGCCAGTACACTGTTGGGACCAAGCAATGAGCAGTTCTTC.

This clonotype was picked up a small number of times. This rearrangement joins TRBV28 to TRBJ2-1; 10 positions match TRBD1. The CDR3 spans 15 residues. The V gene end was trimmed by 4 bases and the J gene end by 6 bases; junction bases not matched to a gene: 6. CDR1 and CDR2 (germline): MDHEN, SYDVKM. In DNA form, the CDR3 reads TGTGCCAGCAGTTACGGGACAGGGGTAATCAATGAGCAGTTCTTC. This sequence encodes CASSYGTGVINEQFF.

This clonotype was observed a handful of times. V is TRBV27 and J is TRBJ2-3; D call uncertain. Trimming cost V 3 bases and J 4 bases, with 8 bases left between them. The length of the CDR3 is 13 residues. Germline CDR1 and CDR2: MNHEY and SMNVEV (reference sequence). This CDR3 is CASSFDKADTQYF. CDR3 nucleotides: TGTGCCAGCAGTTTCGACAAGGCAGATACGCAGTATTTT.

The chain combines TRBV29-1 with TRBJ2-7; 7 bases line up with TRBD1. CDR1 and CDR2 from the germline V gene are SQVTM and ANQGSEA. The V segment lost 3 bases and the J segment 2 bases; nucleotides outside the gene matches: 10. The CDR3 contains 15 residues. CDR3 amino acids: CSVEGGTETPYEQYF. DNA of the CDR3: TGCAGCGTTGAGGGTGGGACAGAGACGCCCTACGAGCAGTACTTC.

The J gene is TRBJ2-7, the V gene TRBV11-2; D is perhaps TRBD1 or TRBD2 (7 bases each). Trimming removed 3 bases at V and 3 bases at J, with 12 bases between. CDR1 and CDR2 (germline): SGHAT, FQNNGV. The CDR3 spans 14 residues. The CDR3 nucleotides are TGTGCCAGCAGCTTCCAGGGGGGGTACTACGAGCAGTACTTC. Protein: CASSFQGGYYEQYF.

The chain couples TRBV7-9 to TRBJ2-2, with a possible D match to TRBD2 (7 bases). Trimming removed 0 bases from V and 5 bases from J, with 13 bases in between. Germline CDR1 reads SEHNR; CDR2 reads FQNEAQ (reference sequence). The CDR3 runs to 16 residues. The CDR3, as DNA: TGTGCCAGCAGCTTAGCTCCCGGGGGGCGAACCGGGGAGCTGTTTTTT. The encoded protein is CASSLAPGGRTGELFF.